These 10 T cell receptor beta chains came from one sample sequenced in a study of T cells after yellow fever vaccination. One entry per CDR3 protein results from TCRdb running MiXCR on the 5' RACE reads. The sample lists 300,000 or so distinct CDR3 sequences; roughly 8.3% were seen once. Sequenced material: PBMCs, taken about 49 days after the first yellow fever vaccination. These TCRs come from a man between 18 and 35 years old who received the YFV17D yellow fever vaccine.

The table lists this clonotype with many counts. This chain joins TRBV4-3 and TRBJ2-3, with unresolved D. With 3 bases removed from V and 1 base from J, the gap between germline ends came to 11 bases. This CDR3 has 15 residues. Germline CDR1 and CDR2: LGHNA and YSLEER. The CDR3 nucleotides are TGCGCCAGCAGCCAGGAACCCCTGGGCACAGATACGCAGTATTTT. Translating gives CASSQEPLGTDTQYF.

In its sample, this clonotype was seen a few times. The V and J genes are TRBV5-6 and TRBJ2-2; D is possibly TRBD1 (6 bases). CDR1 and CDR2 from the germline V gene are SGHDT and YYEEEE. This CDR3 is 16 amino acids long. The germline V and J ends were trimmed by 2 bases and 0 bases, with 11 bases remaining between them. CDR3 in amino acids: CASSFGQNTNTGELFF. CDR3 DNA: TGTGCCAGCAGCTTTGGACAGAACACGAACACCGGGGAGCTGTTTTTT.

CDR3 sequence: CASSPRGGVNEQFF. The CDR3, as DNA: TGTGCCAGCAGTCCTAGGGGGGGGGTGAATGAGCAGTTCTTC. This chain connects TRBV2 to TRBJ2-1, with a weak D call TRBD2 (7 bases). Trimming removed 5 bases at V and 7 bases at J, with 15 bases between. The germline V gene has CDR1 SNHLY and CDR2 FYNNEI. There are 14 residues in the CDR3.

V gene TRBV12-3 or TRBV12-4 combines with J gene TRBJ2-2; TRBD2 matches at 9 bases. The length of the CDR3 is 18 residues. V lost 8 bases and J lost 7; bases outside the gene matches: 20. CDR3 nucleotide sequence: TGTGCCAGCTGTGCCGCGACTTTGCGGGGGGGCCTCGGCGGGGAGCTGTTTTTT. Translating it yields CASCAATLRGGLGGELFF.

About this clonotype: Given a much more abundant clone one base away, this may be a read error. The V call is TRBV7-2, the J call TRBJ1-5; 9 positions agree with TRBD1. CDR1 and CDR2 from the germline V gene are SGHTA and FQGNSA. The CDR3 is 16 amino acids. Here the CDR3 DNA reads TGTGCCAGCAGCTTAAGAGGGGGACAGGGCAATCAGCCCCATCATTTT. It is translated as CASSLRGGQGNQPHHF.

In its sample, this clonotype was seen a few times. The CDR3 spells CATQAGTVSPEAFF. CDR3 bases: TGTGCCACCCAAGCCGGGACAGTAAGCCCTGAAGCTTTCTTT. The chain uses TRBV2 and TRBJ1-1, with 7 nucleotides matching TRBD1. The CDR3 totals 14 residues. V trimming: 10 bases; J trimming: 6 bases; junction bases outside the gene matches: 14. The germline gives CDR1 SNHLY, CDR2 FYNNEI.

This rearrangement joins TRBV20-1 to TRBJ2-5, with D possibly being TRBD1 (5 bases). The CDR3 has 17 amino acids. CDR1 and CDR2 from the germline V gene are DFQATT and SNEGSKA (reference sequence). The ends were cut back, 3 bases at V and 2 bases at J, with 22 bases in the middle. The CDR3 reads CSARWGPQSGRQETQYF. DNA of the CDR3: TGCAGTGCTAGGTGGGGCCCACAGTCGGGTCGACAAGAGACCCAGTACTTC.

This clonotype appeared many times. The CDR3 loop reads CASSHIEVQGDGYTF. The CDR3 region has the DNA TGCGCCAGCAGCCACATCGAGGTACAGGGCGACGGCTACACCTTC. This chain connects TRBV4-1 to TRBJ1-2, with TRBD1 as a possible D gene (6 bases). The CDR3 has 15 amino acids. Germline V gene data show CDR1 as MGHRA and CDR2 as YSYEKL. V was pared by 3 bases and J by 8 bases, with 19 bases between.

The V gene is TRBV27, the J gene TRBJ2-7; 9 positions agree with TRBD2. The CDR3 consists of 15 residues. CDR1 and CDR2 from the germline V gene are MNHEY and SMNVEV (reference sequence). The junction had 7 bases not matched to a gene; V was cut back by 5 bases and J by 2 bases. The DNA for the CDR3 is TGTGCCAGCAGTCTGGCGGGACTAGCCCCCTACGAGCAGTACTTC. This sequence encodes CASSLAGLAPYEQYF.

The V call is TRBV11-2, the J call TRBJ2-1; the D gene is possibly TRBD2 (6 bases). Germline V gene sequence: CDR1 SGHAT, CDR2 FQNNGV. The CDR3 consists of 15 residues. Deletions cut 4 bases from V and 0 bases from J, with 10 bases between. The CDR3 region is CASSSLRGSYNEQFF. Written as DNA, the CDR3 is TGTGCCAGCAGCTCCTTGCGGGGCTCCTACAATGAGCAGTTCTTC.